This record concerns one T cell receptor (beta chain) sequence. This sample is drawn from a study of blood T cell repertoires in COVID-19. Overall study context: The samples span acute and convalescent COVID-19 from the United States, Italy and Spain.

Authors' data handling: Estimated nucleated cell counts came from reference gene primer amplification. This table comes from immunoSEQ multiplex PCR, and its TCRdb copy is limited to in-frame clones, with some not included. V, J and clone size were drawn from that table, and D and trimming were deduced from the DNA. The sample has 70,000 or so clones, about 87% seen once; the top ten hold roughly 6.8%. V lost 3 bases and J lost 5; bases outside the gene matches: 5. Per the germline V gene, CDR1 is SGDLS and CDR2 is YYNGEE. This CDR3 has 16 amino acids. J is TRBJ2-2 and V is TRBV9; 12 bases align to TRBD1. This TCR was sampled from a woman of 80 years or more with active COVID-19. Material: peripheral blood. CDR3 bases: TGTGCCAGCAGCGCGGGACAGGGGGCTTGGACCGGGGAGCTGTTTTTT. Amino acid sequence: CASSAGQGAWTGELFF.